The sequence of this T cell receptor beta chain was determined in a study of cytomegalovirus exposure and HLA in healthy donors (dated by TCRdb to 2015 to 2018). With respect to the entire study: An earlier analysis of 550 to 700 of the donors reported approximately 270 Gb of sequence data and 100 million to 140 million unique TCR beta sequences from about 179 million T cells. The study aimed to test whether signatures of past pathogen exposure could be identified by cataloging public T cell receptors. Both class I and class II loci were covered by HLA typing, at four-digit resolution. To decide whether each TCR beta V gene segment behaved as functional or pseudogenic, an earlier analysis of some 600 of the donors relied on high-throughput TCR beta sequencing. A separate validation cohort of roughly 130 different subjects was used in addition to the roughly 640-subject first cohort. Of the roughly 400 genotyped donors, roughly 80% fell in the genetic ancestry cluster associated with self-reported Caucasian donors. The study combined high-throughput TCR immunosequencing, statistical association of individual TCRs with disease status, and machine learning to predict cytomegalovirus infection status. Roughly 300 gigabases of sequencing data and roughly 90 million unique TCR sequences were included in an early release covering several hundred HLA-typed donors. Across 300 to 500 genotyped donors of the cohort, an average of about 220,000 unique TCR beta nucleotide sequences per donor were sequenced, and approximately 17% of those sequences were non-productive. The T cell repertoires of several hundred subjects were profiled by immunosequencing and related to cytomegalovirus serostatus. The number of typed donors differed by locus: 629-630 for A, B, C, DRB1 and DQB1; 500 to 550 for DQA1; some 590 for DPA1; and roughly 470 for DPB1. To study patterns of TCR occurrence, a later analysis re-analyzed previously published TCR beta repertoires from 500 to 850 donors and added high-resolution HLA genotyping. Donor age, sex, ethnicity and CMV serostatus were compiled together with the repertoire data. Roughly 5 DR-DQ haplotypes were handled as single units for association and clustering, since linkage in the cohort was strong. All discovery cohort repertoires had been generated using a single sequencing platform. Genome-wide SNP genotypes for about 55% of the 666 donors were used in a later genetic analysis, which treated that subset as a discovery cohort. The later analysis used no new phenotypic data to find candidate immune exposures, relying instead on TCR beta sequences and their occurrence across donors. The research as a whole found: Most CMV-associated TCR beta chains appeared to be HLA-restricted in a later analysis, and the HLA associations seemed to be driven largely by CMV exposure. The authors suggested that the approach could potentially be generalized to other disease states and immunological phenotypes. Most TCR sequences were seen in very few donors, while some public TCRs were found in many individuals. Compared with equally common non-associated chains, HLA-associated TCR beta chains in a later analysis were more clonally expanded and had lower generation probabilities. Linkage disequilibrium might explain the correlated functional status among segregating V segments, but an unknown experimental factor could not be excluded. Specific HLA alleles were associated with 15,000 to 20,000 TCR beta sequences at a false discovery rate of 0.05 in a later analysis. Cytomegalovirus status was reported to be diagnosed by the classifier with high specificity and sensitivity in both the original and validation cohorts. The sequencing pipeline was judged likely to have produced a cluster of highly shared sequence variants as a technical artifact. In a later genetic analysis, fewer N-insertions in productive TCRs were reported among donors in an Asian-associated ancestry cluster than the roughly 640-donor mean. Some IMGT-functional V segments, including TRBV6-2 and TRBV6-3, could not be told apart with the 87-base-pair reads, so those segments were excluded. According to a later analysis, TCR association rates differed among HLA loci, with DRB1 alleles showing the most associated TCRs and HLA-C alleles showing the fewest. An association between a missense DCLRE1C variant and V-gene and J-gene trimming of TCR beta chains was found in a later genetic analysis and replicated in an independent cohort. A further reported finding was that TCR beta sequences accurately predicted the HLA-A and HLA-B alleles for most subjects in the first cohort. About 17 rarely observed V segments, including chromosome 9 orphons, were excluded from the earlier analysis of some 590 of the donors because counts were too low. In the study, about 150 TCR beta chains were listed as associated with cytomegalovirus. An earlier analysis of 587 of the donors showed that most TCR beta V segments appeared in productive rearrangements either about 87% or about 30% of the time, which broadly matched IMGT annotations. This cohort had only TCR beta chains sequenced, and the lack of alpha or paired-chain data limited which features could be detected. Strong co-occurrence of HLA alleles, especially DR and DQ, made assigning TCR associations to individual alleles difficult. In vitro tests confirmed that three of the cytomegalovirus-associated TCR beta chains recognize cytomegalovirus antigens. Because HLA typing was unavailable for some donors at each locus, only the typed subset was used in association tests. For the cohort, immune exposure information was limited to CMV serostatus. Sequencing depth was assumed to be roughly uniform across donors in the presence/absence analyses, though that assumption may not hold. According to a later analysis, parvovirus B19, influenza, CMV and Epstein-Barr virus appeared linked to several top co-occurrence clusters.

The library was obtained by the immunoSEQ multiplex PCR assay. For the multiplex PCR, a mixture combining 60 forward primers for TCR Vbeta segments and 13 reverse primers for TCR Jbeta segments was used. A multiplex PCR assay on genomic DNA amplified the CDR3 region of rearranged TCR beta genes. Amplified TCR beta libraries were sequenced as 87-base-pair reads on the Illumina HiSeq System. The original pipeline was this. In a later analysis, some 80 million unique TCR beta chains were counted across the 500 to 850 repertoires, and approximately 9.9 million of these chains were shared by at least two donors. A nearest-neighbor algorithm error-corrected the raw reads and collapsed the reads into unique sequences, merging closely related sequences to remove PCR and sequencing errors. Alignment of CDR3 sequences to IMGT reference sequences was used to assign V, D and J gene segments. Each retained sequence needed at least a six-nucleotide match to both a V gene segment and a J gene segment. Rearrangements were called productive when the CDR3 lacked stop codons and stayed in frame with V and J; all others were non-productive. CDR3 was defined according to IMGT convention as the region running from the second conserved V-encoded cysteine to the conserved J-encoded phenylalanine. Sequences without an unambiguous match to a single V gene segment were excluded from the earlier analysis of approximately 560 of the donors. In an earlier analysis of about 590 of the donors, a V segment was called functional when productive rearrangements were above 56.7%, and segregating when the standard deviation between donors exceeded 5%. A statistical classification framework was built to diagnose cytomegalovirus status from the catalog of TCR beta chain sequences. A later analysis assigned V and J genes by comparing TCR nucleotide sequences with IMGT/GENE-DB human TR gene sequences. The TCRdist pipeline was used in a later analysis to assign CDR3 sequences and most-parsimonious VDJ recombination scenarios. In a later analysis, every TCR beta chain was defined by the combination of its CDR3 amino acid sequence and its V-gene family, and reads without a unique V-gene family were dropped. A later analysis removed 500 to 650 highly shared, low-generation-probability nucleotide sequences to deal with suspected cross-contamination and a sequencing artifact. In a later analysis, a clonal expansion index for each public chain was calculated from normalized within-repertoire ranks of inferred template counts. Generation probabilities in a later analysis came from a VDJ recombination model fitted to out-of-frame rearrangements, and those results were checked against IGoR. Hypergeometric tests were used in a later analysis to score TCR-TCR, TCR-HLA and TCR-CMV co-occurrence, with a repertoire-size bias correction applied to the TCR pairs. False discovery rates were estimated in a later analysis by permuting HLA or CMV assignments 20 times. In a later analysis, co-occurring TCRs were grouped using DBSCAN, and TCRdist sequence similarity was added for clustering within HLA-allele-positive subsets. For co-occurrence clustering, repertoires with fewer than 30,000 or more than 120,000 public chains were excluded, along with 4 to 6 repertoires with anomalous nucleotide sharing. TCRdb re-hosts the immuneACCESS table, in-frame sequences only. Its copies lack some clones; in the studies checked, an unresolved V gene accounts for under half of them, and the cause for the rest is not known. That table is the source of V, J and clone size, and D and trimming were worked out from the DNA. The sample table lists approximately 110,000 clones, over 60% of them with a count of one. The top ten constitute roughly 4.9% of the sample.

In total, approximately 700 healthy bone marrow donors made up the cohort. All cohort members were sampled while nominally healthy, although unrecorded immune exposures were likely present. The donor was CMV seropositive and belonged to the group of 250 to 300 seropositive cohort members. A peripheral blood sample was provided by each donor, and peripheral blood mononuclear cells were used for TCR beta sequencing. The Qiagen DNeasy Blood Extraction Kit was used to extract genomic DNA from the blood cell samples. A note on this clone: This clone's antigen is unknown. The record has no base qualities; no much larger clone is one base away.

Looking up the germline V gene yields CDR1 SGHNT and CDR2 YENEEA. Ends trimmed: V by 3 bases, J by 6 bases; bases unmatched to a gene: 4. The CDR3 starts with the cysteine, ends with the phenylalanine, and has 16 residues. Only the CDR3 DNA is retained, 48 bases long and in frame from the first base. Sequences were obtained from PBMCs. The chain is encoded by TRBV11-3 joined to TRBJ2-3; TRBD2 fits 15 bases in the junction. The receptor's source is a female donor in good health and CMV-seropositive. The nucleotide sequence is TGTGCCAGCAGCTTGGGACTAGCGGGAGGCCGGGATACGCAGTATTTT. It codes for CASSLGLAGGRDTQYF.